The rows below give T cell receptor beta chains drawn from one sample of a study of blood T cells in healthy people across ages. One entry per CDR3 protein, called by TCRdb with MiXCR from the 5' RACE reads. The sample includes over a million distinct CDR3 sequences, 45% seen only once; the top ten take about 20%. Sequencing was carried out using blood. The receptors originated from an older woman in good health. Each CDR3 is given with its conserved first and last residue.

>TRBV4-2|14|TRBJ2-3
CASSQEDRTDTQYF
>TRBV12-3/TRBV12-4|17|TRBJ2-5
CASSFRGTGRVVETQYF
>TRBV20-1|15|TRBJ2-1
CSAPPGLAEYNEQFF
>TRBV6-5|17|TRBJ1-1
CASSYSGRGRVNTEAFF
>TRBV20-1|13|TRBJ1-5
CSVGGSNNQPQHF
>TRBV20-1|15|TRBJ2-1
CSAPSGQIAGNEQFF
>TRBV11-3|13|TRBJ1-1
CVSSLAGRAEAFF
>TRBV29-1|14|TRBJ2-3
CSVAGNPSTDTQYF
>TRBV4-1|16|TRBJ1-2
CASSPAAGTRIDGYTF
>TRBV7-6|16|TRBJ2-5
CASSLPSGSGGKTQYF
>TRBV11-2|16|TRBJ2-1
CASSFPGTSGSNEQFF
>TRBV29-1|14|TRBJ2-1
CSGTGTRGDNEQFF
>TRBV7-2|19|TRBJ1-6
CASSHGTGGKSPYNSPLHF
>TRBV24-1|16|TRBJ1-4
CATSDPGPLGDEKLFF
>TRBV11-2|11|NA
CVSREGPEQYF
>TRBV10-3|16|TRBJ1-2
CAISEIPGQGSYGYTF